What follows are 8 T cell receptor beta chains derived from one specimen sequenced in a study of human T cells and chemical hapten exposure. What the library attached to individual cDNA molecules were unique molecular identifiers. TCRdb re-analysed the reads in MiXCR, keeping a single row per CDR3 protein. This repertoire shows about 120,000 distinct CDR3 sequences, roughly 8.5% found once; its top ten account for about 1.4%. Sequencing started from total RNA isolated from unfractionated whole blood. The sample comprised whole blood. The receptor set was obtained from a human donor in good health. Some clones in this sample may be carry-over from other donors' samples.

The chain recombines TRBV19 with TRBJ1-5; the match to TRBD1 covers 10 bases. The CDR3 contains 14 residues. The junction had 9 bases not matched to a gene; V was cut back by 10 bases and J by 6 bases. Germline V lookup: CDR1 LNHDA, CDR2 SQIVND (reference sequence). This CDR3 reads CAISPTGGLQPQHF. The CDR3 nucleotides read TGTGCCATCTCCCCGACAGGGGGCCTTCAGCCCCAGCATTTT.

CDR3 residues: CASSIGGGAYEQYF. The DNA of the CDR3 is TGTGCCAGTAGTATAGGAGGGGGAGCCTACGAGCAGTACTTC. The chain couples TRBV19 to TRBJ2-7, with D maybe TRBD1 (6 bases). The CDR3 has 14 amino acids. CDR1 is LNHDA and CDR2 is SQIVND in the germline V gene (reference sequence). V gave up 1 base and J gave up 2 bases, with 9 bases separating them. The complete variable domain, with remaining parts taken from reference TRBV19 and TRBJ2-7, reads DGGITQSPKYLFRKEGQNVTLSCEQNLNHDAMYWYRQDPGQGLRLIYYSQIVNDFQKGDIAEGYSVSREKKESFPLTVTSAQKNPTAFYLCASSIGGGAYEQYFGPGTRLTVT.

This clonotype was picked up many times. DNA of the CDR3: TGTGCCAGCAGTTTTCAGGAGAGGAACACTGAAGCTTTCTTT. It yields the protein CASSFQERNTEAFF. This chain joins TRBV12-3 or TRBV12-4 and TRBJ1-1; no clear D gene. This CDR3 is built from 14 residues. Between the trimmed V and J ends, which lost 3 bases and 1 base, there was a span of 9 bases.

This clonotype showed up many times. V usage is TRBV27 and J usage is TRBJ1-1; maybe TRBD1 (6 bases). V was cut by 4 bases and J by 0 bases, with 12 bases left in between. The CDR3 totals 15 residues. Per germline, CDR1 MNHEY and CDR2 SMNVEV (reference sequence). The chain's CDR3 is CASSSTQGMNTEAFF. The CDR3 region has the DNA TGTGCCAGCAGTTCTACCCAGGGGATGAACACTGAAGCTTTCTTT.

The sample holds a few counts of this clonotype. V and J are TRBV7-2 and TRBJ2-5, with 11 bases aligning to TRBD1. The CDR3 covers 17 residues. V shed 5 bases and J 0 bases; nucleotides not matched to a gene: 8. Germline V gene sequence: CDR1 SGHTA, CDR2 FQGNSA. In DNA form, the CDR3 reads TGTGCCAGCAGCCCCCAAGGGACAGGGGGGTACCAAGAGACCCAGTACTTC. It specifies CASSPQGTGGYQETQYF. The full variable domain, its missing parts supplied by reference TRBV7-2 and TRBJ2-5, is GAGVSQSPSNKVTEKGKDVELRCDPISGHTALYWYRQSLGQGLEFLIYFQGNSAPDKSGLPSDRFSAERTGGSVSTLTIQRTQQEDSAVYLCASSPQGTGGYQETQYFGPGTRLLVL.

This clonotype was observed many times. V gene TRBV27 combines with J gene TRBJ2-5; 7 positions match TRBD2. The CDR3 covers 14 residues. V lost 3 bases to trimming and J lost 3 bases; unmatched junction nucleotides: 4. Germline-derived CDR1 and CDR2 are MNHEY and SMNVEV (reference sequence). This CDR3 reads CASSFRRGKETQYF. The DNA for the CDR3 is TGTGCCAGCAGTTTCCGGCGGGGGAAAGAGACCCAGTACTTC.

Comment on this clonotype: A much larger clonotype is one base distant, so this may be a read error. The chain couples TRBV6-4 to TRBJ1-1; no definite D call. This CDR3 is 13 amino acids long. From germline, CDR1 is MRHNA and CDR2 SNTAGT. Trimming took 4 bases from V and 10 from J, leaving 16 bases between them. CDR3 residues: CASSASTQTTAFF. The CDR3 DNA reads TGTGCCAGCAGTGCAAGCACACAAACAACAGCTTTCTTT.

In this sample, this clonotype turned up many times. V is TRBV2 and J is TRBJ1-5; D is unresolved. Per the germline V gene, CDR1 is SNHLY and CDR2 is FYNNEI. The V and J ends lost 2 bases and 4 bases respectively, with 9 bases between them. The CDR3 totals 14 residues. The CDR3 nucleotides are TGTGCCAGCAGTGAACTCCAGGCAAATCAGCCCCAGCATTTT. Translating it yields CASSELQANQPQHF.